Listed below are T cell receptor beta chains from one sample, sequenced in a study of molecular identifiers for immune sequencing clone quantification. TCRdb recomputed calls from the PCR reads with MiXCR, one row per CDR3 protein. The table includes roughly 320,000 distinct CDR3 sequences, over 20% detected once. The sequencing input was naive CD8+ T cells from blood, with Jurkat cell RNA spiked in. All receptors derive from a human donor in good health. Some libraries in this study had Jurkat cell RNA spiked in. Both conserved end residues are part of each CDR3. D genes are given only for firm matches. The size field is filled for only some rows; it gives once, few, many or a size class.

abundance | j_gene | d_gene | v_gene | CDR3aa | CDR3nt
few | TRBJ1-1 | TRBD1 | TRBV19 | CASSSPGQLNTEAFF | TGTGCCAGTAGTAGCCCGGGACAGTTGAACACTGAAGCTTTCTTT
few | TRBJ2-3 | - | TRBV9 | CASSADSVTDTQYF | TGTGCCAGCAGCGCAGACAGTGTCACAGATACGCAGTATTTT
many | TRBJ1-5 | - | TRBV4-3 | CASSQDRASQPQHF | TGCGCCAGCAGCCAAGACAGGGCTAGTCAGCCCCAGCATTTT
- | TRBJ2-1 | TRBD1 | TRBV28 | CASLRRLGQVSSYNEQFF | TGTGCCAGCCTCCGCCGGCTCGGACAGGTGAGCTCCTACAATGAGCAGTTCTTC
- | TRBJ2-3 | TRBD2 | TRBV7-9 | CASSHGLAGGPIYRADTQYF | TGTGCCAGCAGCCACGGACTAGCGGGGGGGCCGATTTACAGAGCAGATACGCAGTATTTT
- | TRBJ2-3 | TRBD2 | TRBV2 | CASSDGASGRGGLFTDTQYF | TGTGCCAGCAGTGATGGGGCTAGCGGGAGAGGGGGCCTATTCACAGATACGCAGTATTTT
- | TRBJ2-7 | TRBD1 | TRBV7-9 | CASSLLTGDEQYF | TGTGCCAGCAGCTTACTGACAGGGGACGAGCAGTACTTC
many | TRBJ2-2 | - | TRBV12-3/TRBV12-4 | CASSLISAFANTGELFF | TGTGCCAGCAGTTTAATTTCGGCGTTCGCGAACACCGGGGAGCTGTTTTTT
- | TRBJ1-1 | - | TRBV6-2/TRBV6-3 | CASSYSGEIEAFF | TGTGCCAGCAGTTACTCCGGGGAGATTGAAGCTTTCTTT
- | TRBJ1-3 | - | TRBV7-6 | CAGSLTVFSGNTIYF | TGTGCCGGCAGCTTAACGGTATTCTCTGGAAACACCATATATTTT
few | TRBJ1-4 | - | TRBV15 | CATSTPLEIYSATNEKLFF | TGTGCCACCAGCACACCCTTAGAGATTTACAGTGCAACTAATGAAAAACTGTTTTTT
many | TRBJ2-3 | TRBD2 | TRBV28 | CASSSRTSRTDTQYF | TGTGCCAGCAGTTCCCGGACTAGCCGTACAGATACGCAGTATTTT
few | TRBJ2-2 | - | TRBV4-1 | CASSQESGWDTGELFF | TGCGCCAGCAGCCAGGAAAGCGGTTGGGACACCGGGGAGCTGTTTTTT
many | TRBJ2-5 | - | TRBV5-6 | CASSWEVDGLETQYF | TGTGCCAGCAGCTGGGAGGTAGACGGCCTGGAGACCCAGTACTTC
few | TRBJ2-7 | - | TRBV27 | CASSFKGSSYEQYF | TGTGCCAGCAGTTTTAAGGGGAGTTCCTACGAGCAGTACTTC
few | TRBJ2-3 | - | TRBV5-4 | CASSLGSSGIGVDTQYF | TGTGCCAGCAGCTTGGGTTCCAGTGGCATAGGGGTCGATACGCAGTATTTT
many | TRBJ2-1 | TRBD2 | TRBV7-9 | CASSLGLAGEQFF | TGTGCCAGCAGCTTAGGACTAGCCGGTGAGCAGTTCTTC
few | TRBJ2-1 | - | TRBV5-4 | CASSLGSVILGDEQFF | TGTGCCAGCAGCTTGGGTTCAGTCATCCTGGGGGATGAGCAGTTCTTC
- | TRBJ2-7 | - | TRBV7-9 | CASSAFSSYEQYF | TGTGCCAGCAGCGCATTCAGCTCCTACGAGCAGTACTTC
many | TRBJ2-2 | - | TRBV20-1 | CSAGDGDTGELFF | TGCAGTGCCGGGGATGGGGACACCGGGGAGCTGTTTTTT
few | TRBJ2-3 | - | TRBV24-1 | CATSDSPGGTQYF | TGTGCCACCAGTGATTCCCCCGGAGGTACGCAGTATTTT
many | TRBJ1-5 | - | TRBV6-2/TRBV6-3 | CASSLGYANQPQHF | TGTGCCAGCAGCCTGGGCTATGCCAATCAGCCCCAGCATTTT
few | TRBJ2-5 | - | TRBV7-2 | CASSLEYISGETQYF | TGTGCCAGCAGCTTAGAGTACATTTCGGGGGAGACCCAGTACTTC
few | TRBJ1-1 | - | TRBV27 | CASSPLPQEAEAFF | TGTGCCAGCAGCCCCCTACCTCAGGAAGCTGAAGCTTTCTTT
- | TRBJ2-3 | - | TRBV20-1 | CSAWDFSTDTQYF | TGCAGTGCTTGGGACTTTAGCACAGATACGCAGTATTTT
many | TRBJ2-3 | - | TRBV7-2 | CASSLSGTDTQYF | TGTGCCAGCAGCTTATCCGGGACAGATACGCAGTATTTT
many | TRBJ2-3 | - | TRBV29-1 | CSVRSLSSTDTQYF | TGCAGCGTAAGATCCCTTTCTAGCACAGATACGCAGTATTTT
- | TRBJ1-1 | - | TRBV7-9 | CVSSLPFSLTEAFF | TGTGTCAGCAGCTTACCGTTCAGCCTCACTGAAGCTTTCTTT
few | TRBJ2-5 | - | TRBV6-6 | CASSYVLALETQYF | TGTGCCAGCAGTTACGTACTAGCCCTGGAGACCCAGTACTTC
many | TRBJ2-7 | TRBD2 | TRBV18 | CASSPGRGYEQYF | TGTGCCAGCAGTCCCGGGAGGGGCTACGAGCAGTACTTC
- | TRBJ1-1 | - | TRBV4-1 | CASSQEQTNTEAFF | TGCGCCAGCAGCCAAGAACAGACGAACACTGAAGCTTTCTTT
- | TRBJ2-1 | TRBD2 | TRBV28 | CASSDGLAGSASHEQFF | TGTGCCAGCAGCGATGGACTAGCGGGAAGTGCGTCACATGAGCAGTTCTTC
many | TRBJ2-7 | TRBD1 | TRBV6-2/TRBV6-3 | CASTGGFYEQYF | TGTGCCAGCACAGGGGGCTTCTACGAGCAGTACTTC
- | TRBJ2-3 | TRBD2 | TRBV11-1 | CASSSTTSGIVEDTQYF | TGTGCCAGCAGCTCAACGACTAGCGGGATTGTTGAAGATACGCAGTATTTT
many | TRBJ2-3 | - | TRBV9 | CASSARSFETQYF | TGTGCCAGCAGCGCAAGAAGCTTCGAGACGCAGTATTTT
few | TRBJ2-1 | TRBD2 | TRBV6-5 | CASSLSGGIYNEQFF | TGTGCCAGCAGTTTAAGCGGGGGCATATACAATGAGCAGTTCTTC
- | TRBJ2-3 | TRBD2 | TRBV13 | CASSSPNPREASTDTQYF | TGTGCCAGCAGCTCCCCCAATCCGCGGGAGGCTAGCACAGATACGCAGTATTTT
few | TRBJ1-5 | TRBD1 | TRBV19 | CASSMWAGGQPQHF | TGTGCCAGTAGTATGTGGGCAGGGGGCCAGCCCCAGCATTTT
- | TRBJ2-7 | - | TRBV25-1 | CASSEFSELDAQYF | TGTGCCAGCAGTGAATTCTCAGAATTGGACGCGCAGTACTTC
many | TRBJ2-5 | - | TRBV5-3 | CARAFWGETQYF | TGTGCCAGAGCCTTTTGGGGAGAGACCCAGTACTTC
many | TRBJ2-7 | - | TRBV29-1 | CAVREGNSYEQYF | TGTGCCGTTAGAGAGGGAAACTCCTACGAGCAGTACTTC
many | TRBJ2-3 | - | TRBV23-1 | CASSQSRTTDTQYF | TGCGCCAGCAGTCAATCGAGGACCACAGATACGCAGTATTTT
many | TRBJ1-1 | - | TRBV6-6 | CASSYGQTEAFF | TGTGCCAGCAGTTACGGGCAGACTGAAGCTTTCTTT
many | TRBJ1-1 | - | TRBV13 | CASSPPLSLNTEAFF | TGTGCCAGCAGCCCCCCCCTTTCCCTGAACACTGAAGCTTTCTTT
few | TRBJ1-2 | - | TRBV29-1 | CSVRLANYGYTF | TGCAGCGTTCGTCTTGCTAACTATGGCTACACCTTC
many | TRBJ2-5 | - | TRBV12-3/TRBV12-4 | CASSLLERQADQETQYF | TGTGCCAGCAGCCTCCTGGAGCGACAGGCTGACCAAGAGACCCAGTACTTC
few | TRBJ2-2 | - | TRBV29-1 | CSVEGGGSNTGELFF | TGCAGCGTTGAAGGTGGGGGCTCGAACACCGGGGAGCTGTTTTTT
- | TRBJ2-7 | - | TRBV27 | CASSIWGKGYEQYF | TGTGCCAGCAGTATTTGGGGGAAGGGGTACGAGCAGTACTTC
many | TRBJ1-1 | - | TRBV29-1 | CSVVEGLMNTEAFF | TGCAGCGTTGTCGAGGGCCTCATGAACACTGAAGCTTTCTTT
- | TRBJ2-2 | - | TRBV29-1 | CSVAGQNTGELFF | TGCAGCGTTGCGGGACAGAACACCGGGGAGCTGTTTTTT
- | TRBJ2-7 | - | TRBV27 | CASSSTGQPYEQYF | TGTGCCAGCAGTTCGACAGGTCAGCCCTACGAGCAGTACTTC
- | TRBJ2-3 | TRBD2 | TRBV7-2 | CASGQYTRRAGGLKWRDTQYF | TGTGCCAGCGGCCAATATACTCGCCGAGCGGGAGGGCTAAAATGGAGAGATACGCAGTATTTT
- | TRBJ1-5 | - | TRBV19 | CASSIAGDSNQPQHF | TGTGCCAGTAGTATAGCGGGAGATAGCAATCAGCCCCAGCATTTT
few | TRBJ1-3 | - | TRBV4-3 | CASSQDFQGLANTIYF | TGCGCCAGCAGCCAAGATTTCCAAGGGTTGGCAAACACCATATATTTT
few | TRBJ2-1 | - | TRBV20-1 | CSAIPPERPYNEQFF | TGCAGTGCTATCCCTCCAGAACGTCCCTACAATGAGCAGTTCTTC
few | TRBJ2-7 | - | TRBV28 | CASRPLRERAYEQYF | TGTGCCAGCAGACCTCTGAGGGAACGAGCCTACGAGCAGTACTTC